This TCR beta chain was identified in a study of CXCR3-negative and CXCR3-positive naive CD8 T cells. UMI-labeled 5' RACE yielded the TRB cDNA libraries. Reanalyzing the 5' RACE reads, TCRdb keeps one entry per CDR3 protein, without DNA. The table counts roughly 41,000 distinct CDR3 sequences; approximately 8% lies in the top ten. Germline CDR1 and CDR2: MNHEY and SVGEGT. The CDR3 spans 12 residues. The TCR originated in a human donor in good health. Some clones in this sample may be carry-over from other donors' samples. The V gene is TRBV6-2 or TRBV6-3, the J gene TRBJ2-7. Sequences were obtained from memory CD8+ T cells from blood. The CDR3 loop reads CASSSEELAQYF.